Ten or more counts support the clone carrying this TCR beta chain. Its antigen is not identified. This record belongs to a study of T-cell memory formation after mild COVID-19. The study's findings and limits: Detection of some responders pre-infection suggested pre-existing cross-reactive memory T cells participated.

This CDR3 has 15 residues. Germline trimming cut 5 bases from V and 5 bases from J; bases unmatched to any gene: 7. The V gene's germline CDR1 is LGHDT and CDR2 YNNKEL (reference sequence). A single record per CDR3 protein comes from TCRdb applying MiXCR to the 5' RACE reads. The data show under 300,000 distinct CDR3 sequences, approximately 7.6% seen once. This TCR was sampled from a man aged 18-30 years who had mild COVID-19 (a few samples of this study predate the infection). Cell type and time point are not known. Specimen: PBMCs or a T cell subset sorted from them (not recorded which). This sequence joins TRBV3-1 and TRBJ2-5, with 11 bases identical to TRBD2. CDR3: CASSGSGGARETQYF. Here the CDR3 DNA reads TGTGCCAGCAGCGGTAGCGGGGGGGCCAGGGAGACCCAGTACTTC.